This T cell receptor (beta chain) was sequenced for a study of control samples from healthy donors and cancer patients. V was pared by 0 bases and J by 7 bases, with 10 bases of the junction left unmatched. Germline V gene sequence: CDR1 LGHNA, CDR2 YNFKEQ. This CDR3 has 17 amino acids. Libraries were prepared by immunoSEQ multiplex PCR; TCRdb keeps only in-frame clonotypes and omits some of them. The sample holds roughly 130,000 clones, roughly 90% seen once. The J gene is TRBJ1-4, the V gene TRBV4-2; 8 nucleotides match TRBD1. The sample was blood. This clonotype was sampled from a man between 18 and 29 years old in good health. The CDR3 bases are TGTGCCAGCAGCCAAGAGGAGCAGGGGGCTGAGGGTGAAAAACTGTTTTTT. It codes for CASSQEEQGAEGEKLFF.